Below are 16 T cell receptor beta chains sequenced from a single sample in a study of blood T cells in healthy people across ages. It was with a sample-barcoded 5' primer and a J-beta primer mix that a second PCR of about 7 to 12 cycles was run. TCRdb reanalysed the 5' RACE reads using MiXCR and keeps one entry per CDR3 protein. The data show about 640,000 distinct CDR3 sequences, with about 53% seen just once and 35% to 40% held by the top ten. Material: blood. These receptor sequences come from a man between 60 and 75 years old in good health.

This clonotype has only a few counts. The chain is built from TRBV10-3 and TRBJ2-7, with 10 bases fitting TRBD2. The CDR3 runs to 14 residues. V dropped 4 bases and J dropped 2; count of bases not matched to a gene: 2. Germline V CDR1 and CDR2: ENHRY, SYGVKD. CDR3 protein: CAISGTSGAYEQYF. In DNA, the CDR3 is TGTGCCATCAGTGGAACTAGCGGGGCCTACGAGCAGTACTTC.

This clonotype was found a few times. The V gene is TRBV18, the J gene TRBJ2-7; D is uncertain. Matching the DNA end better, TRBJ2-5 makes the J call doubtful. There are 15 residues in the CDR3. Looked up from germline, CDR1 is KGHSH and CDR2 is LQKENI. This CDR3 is CASSPSADSLKTQYF. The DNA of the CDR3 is TGTGCCAGCTCACCATCCGCGGATTCCTTAAAGACCCAGTACTTC.

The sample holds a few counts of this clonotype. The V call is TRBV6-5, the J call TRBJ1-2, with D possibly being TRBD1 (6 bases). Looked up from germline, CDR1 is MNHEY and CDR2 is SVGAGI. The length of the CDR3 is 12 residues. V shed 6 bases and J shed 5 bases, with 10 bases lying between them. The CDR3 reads CASRSGQYGYTF. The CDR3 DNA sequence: TGTGCCAGCAGATCAGGACAGTATGGCTACACCTTC.

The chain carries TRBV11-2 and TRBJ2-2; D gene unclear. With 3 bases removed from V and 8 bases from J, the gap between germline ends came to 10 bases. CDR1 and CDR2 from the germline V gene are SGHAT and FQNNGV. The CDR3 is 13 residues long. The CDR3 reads CASSLVASGELFF. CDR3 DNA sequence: TGTGCCAGCAGCTTGGTAGCTTCGGGGGAGCTGTTTTTT.

Here the CDR3 DNA reads TGTGCCAGCAGCCCACTGAGACAGGGAGGTGAGACCCAGTACTTC. Its translation is CASSPLRQGGETQYF. V and J are TRBV7-9 and TRBJ2-5, with D possibly TRBD1 on 7 matching bases. The CDR3 totals 15 residues. Trimming stripped 5 bases from V and 5 bases from J, with 18 bases between. CDR1 is SEHNR, CDR2 FQNEAQ, per germline (reference sequence).

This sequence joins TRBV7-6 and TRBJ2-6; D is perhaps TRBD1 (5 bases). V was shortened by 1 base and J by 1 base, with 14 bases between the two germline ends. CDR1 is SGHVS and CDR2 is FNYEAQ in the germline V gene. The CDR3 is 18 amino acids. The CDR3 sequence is CASSLEVRVPSGANVLTF. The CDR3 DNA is TGTGCCAGCAGCTTAGAAGTCAGGGTACCGTCTGGGGCCAACGTCCTGACTTTC.

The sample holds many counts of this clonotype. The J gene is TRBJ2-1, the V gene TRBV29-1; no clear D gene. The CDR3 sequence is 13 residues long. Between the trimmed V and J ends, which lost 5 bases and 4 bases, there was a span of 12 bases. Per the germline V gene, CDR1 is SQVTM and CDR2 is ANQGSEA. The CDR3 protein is CSVKAAGYNEQFF. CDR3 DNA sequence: TGCAGCGTTAAAGCCGCCGGGTACAATGAGCAGTTCTTC.

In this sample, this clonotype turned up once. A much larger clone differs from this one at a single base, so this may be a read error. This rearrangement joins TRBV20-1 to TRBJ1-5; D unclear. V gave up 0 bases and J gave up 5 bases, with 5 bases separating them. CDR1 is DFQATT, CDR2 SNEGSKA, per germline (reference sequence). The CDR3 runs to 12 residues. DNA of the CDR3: TGCAGTGCTAGAGATCGGGATCAGCCCCAGCATTTT. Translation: CSARDRDQPQHF.

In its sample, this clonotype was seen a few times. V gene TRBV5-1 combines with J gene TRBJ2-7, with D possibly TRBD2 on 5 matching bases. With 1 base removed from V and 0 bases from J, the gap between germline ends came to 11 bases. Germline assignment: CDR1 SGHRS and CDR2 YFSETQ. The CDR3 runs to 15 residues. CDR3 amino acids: CASSLFSASSYEQYF. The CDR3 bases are TGCGCCAGCAGCTTGTTTAGCGCGAGCTCCTACGAGCAGTACTTC.

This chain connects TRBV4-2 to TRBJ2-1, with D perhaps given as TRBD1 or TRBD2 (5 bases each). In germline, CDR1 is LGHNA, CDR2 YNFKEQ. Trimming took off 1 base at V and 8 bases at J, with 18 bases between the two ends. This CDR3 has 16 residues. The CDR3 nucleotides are TGTGCCAGCAGCCAAGGATCGGGACCTCCCCTGGATGAGCAGTTCTTC. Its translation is CASSQGSGPPLDEQFF.

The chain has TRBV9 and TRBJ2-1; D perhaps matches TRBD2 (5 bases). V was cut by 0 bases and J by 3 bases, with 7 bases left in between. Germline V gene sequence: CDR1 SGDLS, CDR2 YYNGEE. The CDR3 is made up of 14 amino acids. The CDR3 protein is CASSVAGLYNEQFF. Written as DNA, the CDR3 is TGTGCCAGCAGCGTAGCTGGACTCTACAATGAGCAGTTCTTC.

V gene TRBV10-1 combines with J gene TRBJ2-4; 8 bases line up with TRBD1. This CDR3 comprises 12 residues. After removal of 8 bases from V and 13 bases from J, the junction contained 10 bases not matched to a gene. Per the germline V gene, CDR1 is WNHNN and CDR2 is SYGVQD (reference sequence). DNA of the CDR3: TGCGCCAGCGCGACAGGGGCGCGAGAGCAGTACTTC. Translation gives CASATGAREQYF.

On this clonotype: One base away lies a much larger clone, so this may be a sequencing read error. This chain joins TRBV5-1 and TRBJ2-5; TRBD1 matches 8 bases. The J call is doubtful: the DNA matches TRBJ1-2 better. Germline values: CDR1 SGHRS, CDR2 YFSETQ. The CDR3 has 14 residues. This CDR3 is CASSPDRECYGYTF. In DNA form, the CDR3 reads TGCGCCAGCAGCCCGGACAGGGAGTGCTATGGCTACACCTTC.

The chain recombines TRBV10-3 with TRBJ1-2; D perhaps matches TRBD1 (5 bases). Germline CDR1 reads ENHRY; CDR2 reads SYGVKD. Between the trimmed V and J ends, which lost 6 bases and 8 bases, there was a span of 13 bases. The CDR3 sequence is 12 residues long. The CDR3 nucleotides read TGTGCCATCAGGGACATTCCGGGAGGCTACACCTTC. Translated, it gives CAIRDIPGGYTF.

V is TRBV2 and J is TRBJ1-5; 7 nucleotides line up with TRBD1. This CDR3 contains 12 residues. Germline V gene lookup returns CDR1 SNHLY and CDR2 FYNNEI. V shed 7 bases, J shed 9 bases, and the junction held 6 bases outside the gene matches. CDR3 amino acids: CASKGAGRPQHF. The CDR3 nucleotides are TGTGCCAGCAAGGGGGCTGGTCGGCCCCAGCATTTT.

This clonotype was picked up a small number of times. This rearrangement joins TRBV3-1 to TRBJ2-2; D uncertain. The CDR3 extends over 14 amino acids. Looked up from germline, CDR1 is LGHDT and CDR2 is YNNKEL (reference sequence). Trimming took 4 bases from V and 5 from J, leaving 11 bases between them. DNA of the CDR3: TGTGCCAGCAGCCCACCGTTTCTGACCGGGGAGCTGTTTTTT. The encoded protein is CASSPPFLTGELFF. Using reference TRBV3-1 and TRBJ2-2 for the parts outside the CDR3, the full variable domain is DTAVSQTPKYLVTQMGNDKSIKCEQNLGHDTMYWYKQDSKKFLKIMFSYNNKELIINETVPNRFSPKSPDKAHLNLHINSLELGDSAVYFCASSPPFLTGELFFGEGSRLTVL.